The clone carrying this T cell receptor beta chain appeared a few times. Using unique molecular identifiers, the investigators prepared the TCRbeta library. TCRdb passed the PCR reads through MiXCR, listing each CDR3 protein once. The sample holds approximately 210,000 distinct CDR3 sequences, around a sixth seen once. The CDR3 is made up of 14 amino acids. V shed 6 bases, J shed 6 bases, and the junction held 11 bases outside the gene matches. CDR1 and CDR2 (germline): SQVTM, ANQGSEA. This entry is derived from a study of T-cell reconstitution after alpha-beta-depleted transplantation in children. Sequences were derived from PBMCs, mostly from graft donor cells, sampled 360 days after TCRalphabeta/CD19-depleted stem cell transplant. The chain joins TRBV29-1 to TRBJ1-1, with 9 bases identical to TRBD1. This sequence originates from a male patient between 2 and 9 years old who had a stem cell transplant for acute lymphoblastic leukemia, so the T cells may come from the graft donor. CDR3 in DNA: TGCAGCGTGGGACCACAGGGGGCAGGTGCTGAAGCTTTCTTT. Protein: CSVGPQGAGAEAFF.